Presented here are 31 T cell receptor beta chains from one specimen sequenced in a study of blood T cell repertoires in COVID-19. Sequencing used immunoSEQ multiplex PCR; TCRdb keeps in-frame clones, though not all of them. The sample records some 200,000 clones, over 70% being singletons. The material sequenced was peripheral blood. These receptors were taken from a woman in her sixties or seventies with acute or convalescent COVID-19.

The chain combines TRBV10-3 with TRBJ1-1; maybe TRBD1 (5 bases). Germline lookup yields CDR1 ENHRY and CDR2 SYGVKD. The V end was cut by 0 bases, the J end by 0 bases, with 11 bases between. CDR3 length: 16 amino acids. As DNA, the CDR3 is TGTGCCATCAGTGAGTCGACGGGGGGAATGAACACTGAAGCTTTCTTT. Translated, it gives CAISESTGGMNTEAFF.

The genes are TRBV6-5 and TRBJ1-1; 12 nucleotides align to TRBD1. Germline assignment: CDR1 MNHEY and CDR2 SVGAGI. Trimming cost V 10 bases and J 1 base; bases outside gene matches: 7. The CDR3 is made up of 15 amino acids. The CDR3 DNA sequence: TGTGCCATAAGGGGACAGGGGGCTTCGAACACTGAAGCTTTCTTT. Its protein is CAIRGQGASNTEAFF.

The chain links TRBV5-6 to TRBJ1-1; weak D call: TRBD1 (6 bases). The CDR3 is 14 residues long. The V end lost 5 bases, the J end lost 7 bases, and 18 bases lay between the germline ends. The germline gives CDR1 SGHDT, CDR2 YYEEEE. The CDR3 DNA reads TGTGCCAGCAGACGCGAGGGGGGGCGAGGTGAAGCTTTCTTT. This translates into CASRREGGRGEAFF. Together with reference TRBV5-6 and TRBJ1-1, the CDR3 gives the full variable domain: DAGVTQSPTHLIKTRGQQVTLRCSPKSGHDTVSWYQQALGQGPQFIFQYYEEEERQRGNFPDRFSGHQFPNYSSELNVNALLLGDSALYLCASRREGGRGEAFFGQGTRLTVV.

The V gene is TRBV27, the J gene TRBJ2-1; maybe TRBD1 (5 bases). The germline V gene encodes CDR1 MNHEY and CDR2 SMNVEV (reference sequence). V was cut by 3 bases and J by 9 bases, with 9 bases left in between. The CDR3 extends over 12 amino acids. CDR3 nucleotide sequence: TGTGCCAGCAGTTTCCAGGGTGGTGAGCAGTTCTTC. Its protein is CASSFQGGEQFF.

The gene calls are TRBV6-1 and TRBJ1-1; D possibly corresponds to TRBD1 (5 bases). Germline-derived CDR1 and CDR2 are MNHNS and SASEGT. The V and J ends lost 1 base and 11 bases respectively, with 14 bases between them. The CDR3 consists of 13 residues. The CDR3 DNA sequence: TGTGCCAGCAGTGAAGGTACAGGCCCGATCGCTTTCTTT. This encodes CASSEGTGPIAFF.

This rearrangement joins TRBV5-1 to TRBJ1-4; 7 bases map to TRBD1. This CDR3 is 16 amino acids long. The germline CDR1 and CDR2 sequences are SGHRS and YFSETQ. J lost 4 bases, V lost 0 bases, and 6 bases had no gene match. Here the CDR3 reads CASSLGARDSNEKLFF. In DNA, the CDR3 is TGCGCCAGCAGCTTGGGAGCAAGGGACAGTAATGAAAAACTGTTTTTT.

This clone was seen only once. CDR3 loop: CASSLSLQGRSYEQYF. In DNA form, the CDR3 reads TGTGCCAGCAGTTTATCCTTACAGGGAAGGTCCTACGAGCAGTACTTC. V and J are TRBV28 and TRBJ2-7; TRBD1 is a possible D gene (6 bases). Germline CDR1 MDHEN, CDR2 SYDVKM. There are 16 residues in the CDR3. V dropped 1 base and J dropped 1 base, with 14 bases sitting between them.

This clone was counted a few times. The genes are TRBV15 and TRBJ1-5, with D possibly TRBD1 on 6 matching bases. The germline V gene encodes CDR1 LNHNV and CDR2 YYDKDF (reference sequence). The CDR3 has 16 amino acids. V lost 5 bases and J 7 bases, leaving 21 bases between the germline ends. This chain's CDR3 is CATSGLGDRSKQPQHF. The DNA of the CDR3 is TGTGCCACCAGCGGATTAGGAGACAGGAGTAAACAGCCCCAGCATTTT.

The genes are TRBV15 and TRBJ2-1, with 7 bases that match TRBD1. The CDR3 totals 15 residues. Germline CDR1 is LNHNV and CDR2 is YYDKDF (reference sequence). V shed 6 bases and J 0 bases; nucleotides not matched to a gene: 5. CDR3 in amino acids: CATRSDRASYNEQFF. CDR3 coding DNA: TGTGCCACCAGGTCCGACAGGGCCTCCTACAATGAGCAGTTCTTC.

This chain links TRBV5-4 with TRBJ2-3, with 8 bases aligning to TRBD1. The germline V gene encodes CDR1 SGHNT and CDR2 YYREEE (reference sequence). The junction had 6 bases not matched to a gene; V was cut back by 4 bases and J by 2 bases. The CDR3 contains 15 residues. The CDR3 sequence: CASSPTGALTDTQYF. For the CDR3, the DNA is TGTGCCAGCAGCCCGACAGGGGCCCTCACAGATACGCAGTATTTT.

The V call is TRBV24-1, the J call TRBJ1-2, with 7 bases lining up with TRBD1. Germline V gives CDR1 KGHDR, CDR2 SFDVKD. The CDR3 loop spans 16 amino acids. The V gene end was trimmed by 3 bases and the J gene end by 5 bases; junction bases not matched to a gene: 11. In DNA, the CDR3 is TGTGCCACCAGTGATACCCGACAGGGCCCACCATATGGCTACACCTTC. The encoded protein is CATSDTRQGPPYGYTF.

The chain uses TRBV7-9 and TRBJ2-5; D may be TRBD1 (6 bases). Trimming stripped 5 bases from V and 5 bases from J, with 18 bases between. The CDR3 length is 15 residues. Looked up from germline, CDR1 is SEHNR and CDR2 is FQNEAQ (reference sequence). The CDR3 nucleotides read TGTGCCAGCAGCCCCCCCCGACAGGCTCCCGAGACCCAGTACTTC. Encoded protein: CASSPPRQAPETQYF.

The chain recombines TRBV6-6 with TRBJ2-1; 7 bases line up with TRBD2. The CDR3 is made up of 16 amino acids. Germline V lookup: CDR1 MNHNY, CDR2 SVGAGI (reference sequence). V lost 0 bases to trimming and J lost 4 bases; unmatched junction nucleotides: 6. CDR3 nucleotides: TGTGCCAGCAGTTACTCGTTGGCTAGCGGATACAATGAGCAGTTCTTC. It translates to CASSYSLASGYNEQFF.

This chain connects TRBV5-4 to TRBJ2-7; 7 bases map to TRBD2. CDR3 size: 15 residues. V shed 5 bases, J shed 0 bases, and the junction held 8 bases outside the gene matches. Germline V lookup: CDR1 SGHNT, CDR2 YYREEE (reference sequence). CDR3 sequence reads: CASSSLGLVSYEQYF. CDR3 sequence (DNA): TGTGCCAGCAGTTCCCTTGGACTAGTCTCCTACGAGCAGTACTTC. The full variable domain, with the rest looked up from reference TRBV5-4 and TRBJ2-7, is ETGVTQSPTHLIKTRGQQVTLRCSSQSGHNTVSWYQQALGQGPQFIFQYYREEENGRGNFPPRFSGLQFPNYSSELNVNALELDDSALYLCASSSLGLVSYEQYFGPGTRLTVT.

The genes are TRBV3-1 (or the pseudogene TRBV3-2) and TRBJ1-1; D is perhaps TRBD1 (6 bases). CDR3 size: 14 residues. V lost 4 bases and J lost 3, with 12 bases in between. Germline V CDR1 and CDR2: LGHDT, YNNKEL (reference sequence). CDR3 bases: TGTGCCAGCAGCCGGAGAGGGGGGGACACTGAAGCTTTCTTT. As protein: CASSRRGGDTEAFF.

V gene TRBV5-5 combines with J gene TRBJ1-1; 7 bases are a match to TRBD1. The CDR3 contains 13 residues. The J segment lost 5 bases and the V segment lost 2 bases, leaving 3 bases of the junction unmatched. Germline CDR1 SGHKS, CDR2 YYEKEE (reference sequence). CDR3 region: CASSFTGETEAFF. The CDR3 DNA is TGTGCCAGCAGCTTCACAGGGGAAACTGAAGCTTTCTTT.

There are a few counts of this clone. V usage is TRBV28 and J usage is TRBJ1-1, with 7 positions matching TRBD1. CDR1 MDHEN and CDR2 SYDVKM come from the germline V gene. The CDR3 has 13 residues. Germline trimming cut 6 bases from V and 7 bases from J; bases unmatched to any gene: 8. The CDR3 sequence: CASRTGWLGEAFF. DNA of the CDR3: TGTGCCAGCAGGACAGGGTGGTTAGGTGAAGCTTTCTTT. The full variable domain, its missing parts supplied by reference TRBV28 and TRBJ1-1, is DVKVTQSSRYLVKRTGEKVFLECVQDMDHENMFWYRQDPGLGLRLIYFSYDVKMKEKGDIPEGYSVSREKKERFSLILESASTNQTSMYLCASRTGWLGEAFFGQGTRLTVV.

This sequence joins TRBV18 and TRBJ2-1; TRBD2 aligns across 8 bases. This CDR3 spans 17 amino acids. The ends lost 1 base at V and 8 bases at J; junction bases unmatched: 13. Germline V CDR1 and CDR2: KGHSH, LQKENI. The CDR3 sequence: CASSPQLSAGGVYEQFF. In nucleotides, the CDR3 is TGTGCCAGCTCACCACAGTTGTCGGCGGGAGGCGTCTATGAGCAGTTCTTC.

The chain carries TRBV6-1 and TRBJ2-7; the D gene is possibly TRBD1 (6 bases). V gave up 3 bases and J gave up 12 bases, with 18 bases separating them. From germline, CDR1 is MNHNS and CDR2 SASEGT. The CDR3 runs to 13 residues. For the CDR3, the DNA is TGTGCCAGCAGTGAGGGGGCGGGTCCGTTCGGGTACTTC. This gives the protein CASSEGAGPFGYF.

There are a few counts of this clone. The J gene is TRBJ2-7, the V gene TRBV28; the D is unclear. V lost 5 bases to trimming and J lost 6 bases, with 11 bases between them. There are 12 residues in the CDR3. From germline, CDR1 is MDHEN and CDR2 SYDVKM. Here the CDR3 reads CASSPPVVEQYF. The CDR3 DNA sequence: TGTGCCAGCAGTCCCCCGGTTGTCGAGCAGTACTTC.

This chain joins TRBV7-3 and TRBJ2-5; 11 bases line up with TRBD2. The CDR3 is 15 residues long. Germline V gives CDR1 SGHTA, CDR2 FQGTGA. Trimming took 1 base from V and 2 from J; bases not matched to a gene: 0. CDR3: CASSLIAGGQETQYF. The CDR3 DNA follows: TGTGCCAGCAGCTTAATAGCGGGAGGGCAAGAGACCCAGTACTTC.

This clone occurred once. The chain combines TRBV28 with TRBJ2-7, with D possibly matching TRBD1 (6 bases). V was trimmed by 5 bases and J by 0 bases, leaving 11 bases between them. This CDR3 comprises 14 residues. Germline CDR1 MDHEN, CDR2 SYDVKM. The chain's CDR3 is CASSADRYSYEQYF. The CDR3 region has the DNA TGTGCCAGCAGTGCCGACAGGTACTCCTACGAGCAGTACTTC.

This chain uses TRBV7-6 with TRBJ1-5, with 9 nucleotides matching TRBD1. The trim removed 2 bases at V and 1 base at J, leaving 9 bases unmatched. The germline gives CDR1 SGHVS, CDR2 FNYEAQ. The CDR3 contains 18 residues. For the CDR3, the DNA is TGTGCCAGCAGCTTACAGCTACAGGGGGCGCGAAGCAATCAGCCCCAGCATTTT. It translates to CASSLQLQGARSNQPQHF.

V gene TRBV5-1 combines with J gene TRBJ1-2; 9 positions match TRBD1. V was clipped by 4 bases and J by 7 bases; unmatched bases: 2. Germline CDR1 SGHRS, CDR2 YFSETQ. The CDR3 sequence is 12 residues long. In nucleotides, the CDR3 is TGCGCCAGCAGCACGACAGGGGGTGGCTACACCTTC. Amino acids: CASSTTGGGYTF.

The DNA for the CDR3 is TGTGCCAGCAGTTTGAAGTGGCGGGACTACGACGGGGAGCTGTTTTTT. Translation gives CASSLKWRDYDGELFF. V and J are TRBV28 and TRBJ2-2, with TRBD2 matching over 7 bases. V lost 3 bases and J lost 7; bases outside the gene matches: 11. CDR1 and CDR2 (germline): MDHEN, SYDVKM. The CDR3 is 16 amino acids.

This clone occurred once. The V and J genes are TRBV28 and TRBJ2-1; 8 bases are shared with TRBD1. The CDR3 is 18 amino acids. Germline CDR1 and CDR2: MDHEN and SYDVKM. V gave up 7 bases and J gave up 0 bases; unmatched junction bases: 14. The CDR3 coding sequence is TGTGCCAGCACCCCAGGACAGGGTGTTGTTAACTCCTACAATGAGCAGTTCTTC. It is translated as CASTPGQGVVNSYNEQFF.

In its sample, this clone was seen once. This chain connects TRBV28 to TRBJ2-5; 9 nucleotides line up with TRBD1. Germline assignment: CDR1 MDHEN and CDR2 SYDVKM. The CDR3 is 15 amino acids. The ends lost 6 bases at V and 1 base at J; junction bases unmatched: 6. CDR3 residues: CASSLPGQGQETQYF. The CDR3 coding sequence is TGTGCCAGCAGCCTTCCGGGACAGGGCCAAGAGACCCAGTACTTC.

About this clone itself: An end of the junction does not agree with germline; a read error may underlie this. V gene TRBV7-7 combines with J gene TRBJ2-7; 7 bases agree with TRBD2. CDR1 and CDR2 (germline): SSHAT, FNYEAQ (reference sequence). CDR3 length: 15 residues. In nucleotides, the CDR3 is TGTGCTAGCAGCACGAGTCCGGGGGGAACCTACGAGCAGTACTTC. Translation: CASSTSPGGTYEQYF. Full variable domain (missing parts from reference TRBV7-7 and TRBJ2-7): GAGVSQSPRYKVTKRGQDVTLRCDPISSHATLYWYQQALGQGPEFLTYFNYEAQPDKSGLPSDRFSAERPEGSISTLTIQRTEQRDSAMYRCASSTSPGGTYEQYFGPGTRLTVT.

The chain joins TRBV27 to TRBJ2-5, with 7 bases lining up with TRBD2. The CDR3 extends over 16 amino acids. Germline V gene sequence: CDR1 MNHEY, CDR2 SMNVEV (reference sequence). Trimming at V came to 3 bases and at J to 4 bases, leaving 11 bases not matched to a gene. CDR3 nucleotide sequence: TGTGCCAGCAGTTTGCGCGGGGGTTTTTGGGGAGAGACCCAGTACTTC. This codes for CASSLRGGFWGETQYF.

V is TRBV9 and J is TRBJ1-1, with D unclear. This CDR3 has 16 residues. Trimming shortened V by 1 base and J by 6 bases, and 19 bases separated the two germline ends. Germline V gene sequence: CDR1 SGDLS, CDR2 YYNGEE. The CDR3 loop reads CASSVSPVVRLAEAFF. CDR3 coding DNA: TGTGCCAGCAGCGTATCCCCGGTGGTGAGGCTGGCTGAAGCTTTCTTT. Drawing the rest from reference TRBV9 and TRBJ1-1, the complete variable domain is DSGVTQTPKHLITATGQRVTLRCSPRSGDLSVYWYQQSLDQGLQFLIQYYNGEERAKGNILERFSAQQFPDLHSELNLSSLELGDSALYFCASSVSPVVRLAEAFFGQGTRLTVV.

The J gene is TRBJ2-1, the V gene TRBV25-1; perhaps TRBD1 as D (6 bases). The CDR3 covers 13 residues. V gave up 4 bases and J gave up 6 bases, with 10 bases separating them. Per germline, CDR1 MGHDK and CDR2 SYGVNS. DNA for the CDR3: TGTGCCAGCAGTGTAGGACAGATCAATGAGCAGTTCTTC. This gives the protein CASSVGQINEQFF. The whole variable domain, remainder taken from reference TRBV25-1 and TRBJ2-1, is EADIYQTPRYLVIGTGKKITLECSQTMGHDKMYWYQQDPGMELHLIHYSYGVNSTEKGDLSSESTVSRIRTEHFPLTLESARPSHTSQYLCASSVGQINEQFFGPGTRLTVL.